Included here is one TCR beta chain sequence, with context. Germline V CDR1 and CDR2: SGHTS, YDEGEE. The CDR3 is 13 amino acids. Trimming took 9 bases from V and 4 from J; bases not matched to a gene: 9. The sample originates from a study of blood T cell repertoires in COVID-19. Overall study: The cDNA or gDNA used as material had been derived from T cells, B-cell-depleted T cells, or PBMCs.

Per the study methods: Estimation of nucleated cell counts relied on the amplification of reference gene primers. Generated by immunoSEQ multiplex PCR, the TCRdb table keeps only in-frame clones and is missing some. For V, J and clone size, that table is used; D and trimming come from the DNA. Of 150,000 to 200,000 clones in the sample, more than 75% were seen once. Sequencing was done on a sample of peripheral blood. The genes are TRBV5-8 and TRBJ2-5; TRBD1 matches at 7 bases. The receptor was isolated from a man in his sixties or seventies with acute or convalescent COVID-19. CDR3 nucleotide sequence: TGTGCCACCCGACAGGGCGGGCGAGAGACCCAGTACTTC. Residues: CATRQGGRETQYF.